Below are 9 T cell receptor beta chains sequenced from a single sample in a study of T cells in Graves' hyperthyroidism and ophthalmopathy. Amplification of TCR beta CDR3 regions was performed using RNA transcripts as template. The primer set for the first-round RT-PCR of the TCR CDR3 was HTBI. TCRdb passed the multiplex PCR reads through MiXCR, listing each CDR3 protein once. Of a few hundred thousand distinct CDR3 sequences listed, more than 13% are singletons. The sequencing sample was made of blood. These receptors were obtained from a woman in her 30s with Graves' hyperthyroidism.

The chain carries TRBV29-1 and TRBJ2-2, with TRBD1 as a possible D gene (5 bases). V lost 1 base and J 6 bases, leaving 18 bases between the germline ends. This CDR3 region has 16 residues. Germline V CDR1 and CDR2: SQVTM, ANQGSEA. CDR3 nucleotide sequence: TGCAGCGTTGAAGGGACACCAGGGTTTGGGGCCGGGGAGCTGTTTTTT. Translating gives CSVEGTPGFGAGELFF.

This clonotype has a count of ten or more. The rearrangement joins TRBV28 to TRBJ2-3; D gene unclear. CDR3 length: 14 amino acids. V was trimmed by 5 bases and J by 0 bases, leaving 9 bases between them. Germline V gene data show CDR1 as MDHEN and CDR2 as SYDVKM. CDR3 DNA: TGTGCCAGCAGTGTGACACAGAGCACAGATACGCAGTATTTT. Its translation is CASSVTQSTDTQYF. The full variable domain, in which reference TRBV28 and TRBJ2-3 provide the parts outside the CDR3, is DVKVTQSSRYLVKRTGEKVFLECVQDMDHENMFWYRQDPGLGLRLIYFSYDVKMKEKGDIPEGYSVSREKKERFSLILESASTNQTSMYLCASSVTQSTDTQYFGPGTRLTVL.

This clonotype was counted many times. The gene calls are TRBV20-1 and TRBJ2-2, with TRBD2 as a possible D gene (6 bases). The germline CDR1 and CDR2 sequences are DFQATT and SNEGSKA (reference sequence). This CDR3 has 13 residues. The CDR3 DNA reads TGCAGCTCCCTAGCGACCGACACCGGGGAGCTGTTTTTT. It translates to CSSLATDTGELFF.

In its sample, this clonotype was seen a few times. The chain employs TRBV20-1 and TRBJ1-2; TRBD1 might be the D (5 bases). CDR1 is DFQATT, CDR2 SNEGSKA, per germline (reference sequence). This CDR3 has 13 residues. With 6 bases removed from V and 5 bases from J, the gap between germline ends came to 16 bases. In DNA form, the CDR3 reads TGCAGTGCCCGATCGGGGGACCTATATGGCTACACCTTC. Its translation is CSARSGDLYGYTF.

This clonotype was observed at least ten times. The chain combines TRBV2 with TRBJ2-7, with 9 bases matching TRBD1. Losses at the gene ends were 7 bases for V and 4 bases for J; bases not matched to a gene: 8. Germline values: CDR1 SNHLY, CDR2 FYNNEI. There are 14 residues in the CDR3. The CDR3 DNA reads as TGTGCCAGCACCATAGGACAGGGGTTTTACGAGCAGTACTTC. Residues: CASTIGQGFYEQYF.

The chain recombines TRBV6-4 with TRBJ2-3; no clear D gene. The CDR3 covers 13 residues. The germline gives CDR1 MRHNA, CDR2 SNTAGT. Trimming shortened V by 3 bases and J by 2 bases, and 6 bases separated the two germline ends. The CDR3 here is CASSEENTDTQYF. CDR3 bases: TGTGCCAGCAGTGAGGAGAACACAGATACGCAGTATTTT.

This sequence joins TRBV20-1 and TRBJ2-7; maybe TRBD1 (6 bases). CDR3 size: 16 residues. Deletions cut 0 bases from V and 0 bases from J, with 15 bases between. Per germline, CDR1 DFQATT and CDR2 SNEGSKA (reference sequence). The CDR3 region has the DNA TGCAGTGCTAGAGACCTCAGGGGAAGGGGCTCCTACGAGCAGTACTTC. Amino acid sequence: CSARDLRGRGSYEQYF.

This clonotype was counted many times. This chain uses TRBV12-3 or TRBV12-4 with TRBJ1-2; no clear D gene. With 2 bases removed from V and 5 bases from J, the gap between germline ends came to 6 bases. CDR3 length: 12 residues. The CDR3 protein is CASSLSAYGYTF. The CDR3 DNA reads as TGTGCCAGCAGTTTATCAGCGTATGGCTACACCTTC.

This clonotype was found a few times. This chain connects TRBV7-9 to TRBJ2-7; D ambiguous. V dropped 0 bases and J dropped 2 bases, with 11 bases sitting between them. The CDR3 is 15 amino acids. The germline V gene has CDR1 SEHNR and CDR2 FQNEAQ (reference sequence). The CDR3 DNA follows: TGTGCCAGCAGCTTAGCGCCCGGAAAACCCTACGAGCAGTACTTC. Residues: CASSLAPGKPYEQYF.